Listed here are 25 T cell receptor beta chains from one sample, sequenced in a study of Ad26.COV2.S vaccination and SARS-CoV-2 variants (dated by TCRdb to the early 2020s). To prepare the library, the immunoSEQ multiplex PCR assay was applied. In its TCRdb copy, this immuneACCESS table keeps in-frame sequences only and misses some clones. Where compared with another copy, unresolved V genes explain less than half of these, and the others have no known cause. Recorded for this sample are about 350,000 clones; about 87% of them occurred a single time. In total, the top ten clones hold around 5.8% of the sample. Sample treatment or condition, as interpreted from the label and publication: 15 to 20 received Ad26.COV2.S at low or high dose, single or two shots; roughly 5 received placebo; per-sample allocation not given. Repertoires of vaccine and placebo recipients were sequenced from samples collected on day 63 after the first injection.

The sequences come from peripheral blood, collected in a trial of Ad26.COV2.S vaccine versus placebo. These receptors originate from a person between 18 and 59 years old who received the Ad26.COV2.S COVID-19 vaccine or a placebo.

This sequence joins TRBV30 and TRBJ2-5, with 8 bases fitting TRBD2. The CDR3 is 12 residues long. J was trimmed by 5 bases and V by 4 bases; bases with no gene match: 3. CDR1 and CDR2 (germline): GTSNPN, SVGIG (reference sequence). The CDR3 here is CAWNRGGETQYF. The CDR3 coding sequence is TGTGCCTGGAATCGGGGGGGGGAGACCCAGTACTTC.

The gene calls are TRBV6-2 or TRBV6-3 and TRBJ2-5; D not resolved. The CDR3 runs 15 residues. CDR1 MNHEY and CDR2 SVGEGT come from the germline V gene. Deletions cut 3 bases from V and 5 bases from J, with 16 bases between. The CDR3 sequence is CASSYSIGVVETQYF. CDR3 DNA sequence: TGTGCCAGCAGTTATAGCATTGGAGTTGTGGAGACCCAGTACTTC.

The V call is TRBV28, the J call TRBJ1-2; a possible D gene is TRBD1 (6 bases). The CDR3 length is 14 residues. V was cut by 3 bases and J by 6 bases, with 14 bases left in between. Germline loops: CDR1 MDHEN, CDR2 SYDVKM. The DNA of the CDR3 is TGTGCCAGCAGTTTGGGTGGGCAGGGGCATGGCTACACCTTC. It encodes CASSLGGQGHGYTF.

The chain is built from TRBV27 and TRBJ2-7; 9 bases map to TRBD1. V shed 6 bases and J 1 base; nucleotides not matched to a gene: 16. This CDR3 spans 18 amino acids. The germline CDR1 and CDR2 sequences are MNHEY and SMNVEV (reference sequence). CDR3 in DNA: TGTGCCAGCAGCCCCCCGGGTGGGACAGGGAAAGGATCCTACGAGCAGTACTTC. Protein: CASSPPGGTGKGSYEQYF.

J is TRBJ1-5 and V is TRBV19; D is uncertain. CDR1 is LNHDA, CDR2 SQIVND, per germline (reference sequence). The CDR3 has 15 amino acids. Trimming took off 6 bases at V and 0 bases at J, with 12 bases between the two ends. CDR3 in amino acids: CASRPDDISNQPQHF. As DNA, the CDR3 is TGTGCCAGTAGGCCCGACGACATTAGCAATCAGCCCCAGCATTTT.

The rearrangement uses TRBV19 and TRBJ2-2; 10 nucleotides match TRBD2. This CDR3 is built from 17 residues. Germline CDR1 LNHDA, CDR2 SQIVND (reference sequence). With V trimmed by 4 bases and J by 2 bases, 7 bases remained unmatched. The CDR3 bases are TGTGCCAGTAGTACTAGCGGGGGCATGAAAAACACCGGGGAGCTGTTTTTT. As protein: CASSTSGGMKNTGELFF.

The chain is built from TRBV7-2 and TRBJ1-5; 9 bases are shared with TRBD1. Per germline, CDR1 SGHTA and CDR2 FQGNSA. The CDR3 length is 16 residues. Trimming removed 5 bases from V and 5 bases from J; junction bases left unmatched: 10. As DNA, the CDR3 is TGTGCCAGCAGCCCAGGACAGGGGAGACGTTATCAGCCCCAGCATTTT. Amino acids: CASSPGQGRRYQPQHF.

The chain combines TRBV6-5 with TRBJ2-7; D uncertain. This CDR3 is 15 amino acids long. V was trimmed by 0 bases and J by 2 bases, leaving 11 bases between them. CDR1 is MNHEY, CDR2 SVGAGI, per germline. CDR3 coding DNA: TGTGCCAGCAGTTACTCGATCTCGCCCACCTACGAGCAGTACTTC. The encoded protein is CASSYSISPTYEQYF.

The V gene is TRBV5-4, the J gene TRBJ1-5; tentatively, D is TRBD1 (5 bases). From germline, CDR1 is SGHNT and CDR2 YYREEE (reference sequence). CDR3 size: 15 residues. The ends were cut back, 0 bases at V and 7 bases at J, with 14 bases in the middle. CDR3 region: CASSLGGEGMQPQHF. The CDR3 coding sequence is TGTGCCAGCAGCTTGGGTGGCGAGGGGATGCAGCCCCAGCATTTT.

The chain has TRBV19 and TRBJ2-3; maybe TRBD2 (5 bases). The V end was cut by 2 bases, the J end by 3 bases, with 6 bases between. The CDR3 covers 13 residues. Germline CDR1 and CDR2: LNHDA and SQIVND (reference sequence). CDR3 coding DNA: TGTGCCAGTAGTATAAGAGGGACAGATACGCAGTATTTT. It translates to CASSIRGTDTQYF. Looking up the rest from reference TRBV19 and TRBJ2-3 gives the full variable domain: DGGITQSPKYLFRKEGQNVTLSCEQNLNHDAMYWYRQDPGQGLRLIYYSQIVNDFQKGDIAEGYSVSREKKESFPLTVTSAQKNPTAFYLCASSIRGTDTQYFGPGTRLTVL.

This chain uses TRBV27 with TRBJ2-1, with 10 bases fitting TRBD2. Germline V gene data show CDR1 as MNHEY and CDR2 as SMNVEV (reference sequence). The trim removed 2 bases at V and 6 bases at J, leaving 7 bases unmatched. This CDR3 spans 16 amino acids. CDR3 sequence: CASSLRAGGVVNEQFF. CDR3 DNA: TGTGCCAGCAGTTTAAGAGCGGGAGGGGTGGTCAATGAGCAGTTCTTC.

The rearrangement joins TRBV7-6 to TRBJ2-7; 8 bases fit TRBD2. Trimming removed 5 bases from V and 3 bases from J; junction bases left unmatched: 6. Germline V gives CDR1 SGHVS, CDR2 FNYEAQ. The CDR3 is made up of 14 amino acids. The CDR3 DNA reads as TGTGCCAGCAGCCCCGGGGGGGGTAGCTACGAGCAGTACTTC. Protein: CASSPGGGSYEQYF.

The chain links TRBV5-6 to TRBJ2-1; maybe TRBD1 (5 bases). This CDR3 is built from 14 residues. From germline, CDR1 is SGHDT and CDR2 YYEEEE. The V and J ends lost 1 base and 6 bases respectively, with 11 bases between them. CDR3 in amino acids: CASSLLGQGNEQFF. For the CDR3, the DNA is TGTGCCAGCAGCTTGTTGGGGCAGGGCAATGAGCAGTTCTTC.

Regarding this clone: The junction departs from the called germline gene at one end, perhaps through a read error. The rearrangement joins TRBV7-7 to TRBJ1-5; D gene uncertain. This CDR3 region has 13 residues. CDR1 SSHAT and CDR2 FNYEAQ come from the germline V gene (reference sequence). This chain's CDR3 is CASSSGLRQPQHF. As DNA, the CDR3 is TGTGCTAGCAGCTCCGGCCTTCGCCAGCCCCAGCATTTT.

The table lists this clone with a few counts. The rearrangement links TRBV7-8 to TRBJ1-5; D possibly corresponds to TRBD1 (5 bases). The CDR3 is made up of 15 amino acids. V was shortened by 3 bases and J by 4 bases, with 13 bases between the two germline ends. The germline V gene encodes CDR1 SGHVS and CDR2 FQNEAQ. CDR3 in DNA: TGTGCCAGCAGCTTGGAGGCTGGGGGGAATCAGCCCCAGCATTTT. Its translation is CASSLEAGGNQPQHF. The entire variable domain, with the rest obtained from reference TRBV7-8 and TRBJ1-5, is as follows: GAGVSQSPRYKVAKRGQDVALRCDPISGHVSLFWYQQALGQGPEFLTYFQNEAQLDKSGLPSDRFFAERPEGSVSTLKIQRTQQEDSAVYLCASSLEAGGNQPQHFGDGTRLSIL.

V and J are TRBV5-1 and TRBJ1-6; no clear D. The CDR3 is 14 amino acids. Per germline, CDR1 SGHRS and CDR2 YFSETQ. Trimming stripped 4 bases from V and 5 bases from J, with 10 bases between. Here the CDR3 DNA reads TGCGCCAGCAGCCCCGAAGCCCATAATTCACCCCTCCACTTT. Its translation is CASSPEAHNSPLHF.

The chain combines TRBV19 with TRBJ1-1; D might be TRBD1 (6 bases). Trimming stripped 4 bases from V and 6 bases from J, with 18 bases between. This CDR3 has 15 amino acids. In germline, CDR1 is LNHDA, CDR2 SQIVND (reference sequence). Here the CDR3 reads CASSTRDKGGSEAFF. CDR3 DNA: TGTGCCAGTAGTACTCGGGACAAGGGCGGATCTGAAGCTTTCTTT.

The chain couples TRBV4-3 to TRBJ2-7; maybe TRBD1 (5 bases). V lost 4 bases and J 2 bases, leaving 15 bases between the germline ends. Germline V CDR1 and CDR2: LGHNA, YSLEER. The CDR3 has 15 residues. The CDR3 protein is CASSRGLTSTYEQYF. The CDR3 nucleotides read TGCGCCAGCAGCCGGGGCCTGACATCTACCTACGAGCAGTACTTC.

This chain connects TRBV9 to TRBJ2-2, with D maybe TRBD2 (6 bases). The CDR3 is 15 residues long. The germline V gene encodes CDR1 SGDLS and CDR2 YYNGEE. Trimming left V 5 bases short and J 6 bases short, with 17 bases between. The CDR3 region is CASREGRHSSGELFF. The CDR3 nucleotides read TGTGCCAGCAGGGAGGGACGGCATTCGTCCGGGGAGCTGTTTTTT. Supplemented by reference TRBV9 and TRBJ2-2, the full variable domain reads DSGVTQTPKHLITATGQRVTLRCSPRSGDLSVYWYQQSLDQGLQFLIQYYNGEERAKGNILERFSAQQFPDLHSELNLSSLELGDSALYFCASREGRHSSGELFFGEGSRLTVL.

The rearrangement links TRBV7-2 to TRBJ1-5, with D tentatively TRBD1 (6 bases). CDR3 length: 15 residues. Germline V gene data show CDR1 as SGHTA and CDR2 as FQGNSA. Trimming left V 5 bases short and J 4 bases short, with 15 bases between. The chain's CDR3 is CASSVGVGTNQPQHF. The CDR3 region has the DNA TGTGCCAGCAGCGTTGGGGTTGGGACAAATCAGCCCCAGCATTTT.

The chain employs TRBV5-4 and TRBJ2-1; 11 bases line up with TRBD2. V gave up 3 bases and J gave up 4 bases; unmatched junction bases: 3. This CDR3 spans 15 amino acids. The germline CDR1 and CDR2 sequences are SGHNT and YYREEE (reference sequence). CDR3 bases: TGTGCCAGCAGCTCTACTAGCGGGGGTTACAATGAGCAGTTCTTC. It encodes CASSSTSGGYNEQFF.

The J gene is TRBJ1-1, the V gene TRBV5-4; D is unresolved. V dropped 2 bases and J dropped 0 bases, with 8 bases sitting between them. CDR3 length: 14 amino acids. The germline gives CDR1 SGHNT, CDR2 YYREEE (reference sequence). This CDR3 is CASSFQLLNTEAFF. CDR3 nucleotides: TGTGCCAGCAGCTTTCAACTGTTGAACACTGAAGCTTTCTTT.

V usage is TRBV7-8 and J usage is TRBJ1-5; TRBD1 might be the D (6 bases). V was clipped by 4 bases and J by 8 bases, with 21 bases between them. The CDR3 spans 16 residues. Looked up from germline, CDR1 is SGHVS and CDR2 is FQNEAQ. The CDR3 spells CASSSRRDIRLEPQHF. In nucleotides, the CDR3 is TGTGCCAGCAGCTCAAGGCGGGACATCCGTTTGGAGCCCCAGCATTTT.

The CDR3 DNA is TGTGCCAGCAGCCTCCGAGTCAGCTACTACACCGGGGAGCTGTTTTTT. Encoded protein: CASSLRVSYYTGELFF. V and J are TRBV3-1 (or the pseudogene TRBV3-2) and TRBJ2-2; D is undetermined. Trimming took 4 bases from V and 3 from J, leaving 15 bases between them. This CDR3 is 16 amino acids long. Germline V gene lookup returns CDR1 LGHDT and CDR2 YNNKEL (reference sequence).

The rearrangement joins TRBV5-6 to TRBJ2-1; 8 bases are shared with TRBD2. Trimming at V came to 0 bases and at J to 3 bases, leaving 2 bases not matched to a gene. CDR3 size: 15 residues. Looked up from germline, CDR1 is SGHDT and CDR2 is YYEEEE. The CDR3 DNA follows: TGTGCCAGCAGCTTGGTAAGCGGGAGCTACAATGAGCAGTTCTTC. Its protein is CASSLVSGSYNEQFF.